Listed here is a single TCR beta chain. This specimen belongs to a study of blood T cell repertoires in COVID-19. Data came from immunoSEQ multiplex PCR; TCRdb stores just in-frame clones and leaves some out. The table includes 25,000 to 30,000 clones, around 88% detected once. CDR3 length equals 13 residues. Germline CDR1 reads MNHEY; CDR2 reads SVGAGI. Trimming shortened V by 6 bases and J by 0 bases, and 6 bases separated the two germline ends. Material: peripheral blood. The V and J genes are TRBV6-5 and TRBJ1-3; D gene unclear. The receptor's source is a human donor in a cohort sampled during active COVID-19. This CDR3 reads CASRQSSGNTIYF. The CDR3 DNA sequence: TGTGCCAGCAGACAGAGCTCTGGAAACACCATATATTTT.